One and the same sample provided the 3 T cell receptor beta chains below, sequenced in a study of T-cell reconstitution after alpha-beta-depleted transplantation in children. Whole-study results and caveats: A year post-transplant, T-cell counts and diversity derived mostly from newly produced T cells.

No antigen has been assigned to these receptors. The library targeted TCRbeta and was prepared with unique molecular identifiers. TCRdb called the PCR reads again in MiXCR, with one record for every CDR3 protein. The table records fewer than 350,000 distinct CDR3 sequences, around 7.3% of them present only once. The specimen was peripheral blood, collected 360 days after TCRalphabeta/CD19-depleted stem cell transplant. Receptors were obtained from a female patient aged 2 to 10 who had a stem cell transplant for Fanconi anemia, so the T cells may come from the graft donor.

The sample holds many counts of this clonotype. The chain has TRBV7-9 and TRBJ1-6; a possible D gene is TRBD1 (6 bases). CDR3 length: 13 amino acids. Looked up from germline, CDR1 is SEHNR and CDR2 is FQNEAQ (reference sequence). V was trimmed by 5 bases and J by 10 bases, leaving 12 bases between them. This chain's CDR3 is CASSQTGYSPLHF. The DNA of the CDR3 is TGTGCCAGCAGCCAGACAGGTTACTCACCCCTCCACTTT. Filled out from reference TRBV7-9 and TRBJ1-6, the complete variable domain reads DTGVSQNPRHKITKRGQNVTFRCDPISEHNRLYWYRQTLGQGPEFLTYFQNEAQLEKSRLLSDRFSAERPKGSFSTLEIQRTEQGDSAMYLCASSQTGYSPLHFGNGTRLTVT.

This chain links TRBV7-3 with TRBJ2-1, with D possibly called TRBD1 or TRBD2 (5 bases each). CDR1 and CDR2 (germline): SGHTA, FQGTGA. There are 15 residues in the CDR3. V gave up 1 base and J gave up 7 bases, with 14 bases separating them. This chain's CDR3 is CASSLISGPENEQFF. CDR3 nucleotides: TGTGCCAGCAGCTTAATTTCGGGACCGGAGAATGAGCAGTTCTTC. The full variable domain, rest sourced from reference TRBV7-3 and TRBJ2-1, is GAGVSQTPSNKVTEKGKYVELRCDPISGHTALYWYRQSLGQGPEFLIYFQGTGAADDSGLPNDRFFAVRPEGSVSTLKIQRTERGDSAVYLCASSLISGPENEQFFGPGTRLTVL.

The rearrangement links TRBV12-3 or TRBV12-4 to TRBJ2-3; D is possibly TRBD2 (6 bases). The ends were cut back, 9 bases at V and 1 base at J, with 14 bases in the middle. The CDR3 is made up of 14 amino acids. CDR3 in DNA: TGTGCCAGTATGTTAGCGGCCCGCACAGATACGCAGTATTTT. It translates to CASMLAARTDTQYF.